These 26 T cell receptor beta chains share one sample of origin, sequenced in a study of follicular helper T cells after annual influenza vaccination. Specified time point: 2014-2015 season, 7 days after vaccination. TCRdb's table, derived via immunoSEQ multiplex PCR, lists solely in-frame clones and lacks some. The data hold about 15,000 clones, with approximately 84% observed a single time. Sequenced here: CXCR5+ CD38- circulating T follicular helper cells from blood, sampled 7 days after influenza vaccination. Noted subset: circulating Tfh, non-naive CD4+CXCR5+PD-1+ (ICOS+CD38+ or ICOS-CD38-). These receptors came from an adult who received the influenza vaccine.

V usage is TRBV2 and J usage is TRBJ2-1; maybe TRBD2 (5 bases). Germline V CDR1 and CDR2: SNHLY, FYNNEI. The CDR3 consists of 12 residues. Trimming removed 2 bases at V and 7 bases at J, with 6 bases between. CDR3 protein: CASSERENEQFF. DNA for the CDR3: TGTGCCAGCAGTGAAAGGGAGAATGAGCAGTTCTTC.

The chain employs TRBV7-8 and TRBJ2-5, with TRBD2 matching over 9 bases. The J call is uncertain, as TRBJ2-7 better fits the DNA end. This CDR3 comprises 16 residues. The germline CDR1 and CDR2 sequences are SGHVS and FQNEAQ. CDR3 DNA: TGTGCCAGCAGCTTAGCGGGTAGTAGCGGGAGTTACGAGCAGTACTTC. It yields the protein CASSLAGSSGSYEQYF.

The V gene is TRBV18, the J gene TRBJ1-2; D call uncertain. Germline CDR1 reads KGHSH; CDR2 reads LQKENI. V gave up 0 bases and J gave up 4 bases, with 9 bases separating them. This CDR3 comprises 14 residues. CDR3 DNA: TGTGCCAGCTCACCACCCCTAGCAGGCTATGGCTACACCTTC. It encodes CASSPPLAGYGYTF. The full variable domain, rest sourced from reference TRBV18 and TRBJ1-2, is NAGVMQNPRHLVRRRGQEARLRCSPMKGHSHVYWYRQLPEEGLKFMVYLQKENIIDESGMPKERFSAEFPKEGPSILRIQQVVRGDSAAYFCASSPPLAGYGYTFGSGTRLTVV.

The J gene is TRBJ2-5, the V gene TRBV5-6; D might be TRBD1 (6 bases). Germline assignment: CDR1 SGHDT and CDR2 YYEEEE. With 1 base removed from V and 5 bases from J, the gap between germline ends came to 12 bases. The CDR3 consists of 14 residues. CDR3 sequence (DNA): TGTGCCAGCAGCTTGAAACAGGGTCAGGAGACCCAGTACTTC. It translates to CASSLKQGQETQYF.

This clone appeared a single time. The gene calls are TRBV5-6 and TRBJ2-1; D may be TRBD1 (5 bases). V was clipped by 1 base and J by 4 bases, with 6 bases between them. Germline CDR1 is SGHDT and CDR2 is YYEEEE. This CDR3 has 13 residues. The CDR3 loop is CASSLRGYNEQFF. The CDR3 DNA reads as TGTGCCAGCAGCTTGAGGGGATACAATGAGCAGTTCTTC.

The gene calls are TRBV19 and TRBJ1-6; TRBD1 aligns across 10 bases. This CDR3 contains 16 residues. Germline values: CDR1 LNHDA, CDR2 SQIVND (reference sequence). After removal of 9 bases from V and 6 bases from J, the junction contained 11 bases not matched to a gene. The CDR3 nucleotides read TGTGCCAGCCAGGAAGGGACAGGGGCCGGTAATTCACCCCTCCACTTT. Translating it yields CASQEGTGAGNSPLHF. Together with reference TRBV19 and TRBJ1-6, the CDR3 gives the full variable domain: DGGITQSPKYLFRKEGQNVTLSCEQNLNHDAMYWYRQDPGQGLRLIYYSQIVNDFQKGDIAEGYSVSREKKESFPLTVTSAQKNPTAFYLCASQEGTGAGNSPLHFGNGTRLTVT.

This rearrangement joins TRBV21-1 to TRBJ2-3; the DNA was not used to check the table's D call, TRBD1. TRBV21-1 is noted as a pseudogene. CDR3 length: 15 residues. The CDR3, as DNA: TGTGCCAGCAGTCGACAGGGGGCATCAACAGATACGCAGTATTTT. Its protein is CASSRQGASTDTQYF.

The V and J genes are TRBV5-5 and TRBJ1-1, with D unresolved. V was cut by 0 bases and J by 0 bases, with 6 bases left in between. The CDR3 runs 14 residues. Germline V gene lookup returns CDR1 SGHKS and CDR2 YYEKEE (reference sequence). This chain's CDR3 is CASSLVPMNTEAFF. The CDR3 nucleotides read TGTGCCAGCAGCTTGGTACCTATGAACACTGAAGCTTTCTTT.

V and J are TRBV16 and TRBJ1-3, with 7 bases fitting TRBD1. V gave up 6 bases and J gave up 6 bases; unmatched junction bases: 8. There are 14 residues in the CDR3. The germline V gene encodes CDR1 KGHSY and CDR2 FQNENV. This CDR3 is CASRSDREANTIYF. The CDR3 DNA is TGTGCCAGCAGGAGCGACAGGGAAGCAAACACCATATATTTT.

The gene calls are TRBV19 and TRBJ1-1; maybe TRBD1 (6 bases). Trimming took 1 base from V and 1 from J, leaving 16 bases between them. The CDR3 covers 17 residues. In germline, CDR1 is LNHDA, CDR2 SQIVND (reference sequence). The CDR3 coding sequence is TGTGCCAGTAGTATAGGGGGGGGCGGACCTTCGAACACTGAAGCTTTCTTT. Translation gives CASSIGGGGPSNTEAFF. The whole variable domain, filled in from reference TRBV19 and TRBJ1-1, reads DGGITQSPKYLFRKEGQNVTLSCEQNLNHDAMYWYRQDPGQGLRLIYYSQIVNDFQKGDIAEGYSVSREKKESFPLTVTSAQKNPTAFYLCASSIGGGGPSNTEAFFGQGTRLTVV.

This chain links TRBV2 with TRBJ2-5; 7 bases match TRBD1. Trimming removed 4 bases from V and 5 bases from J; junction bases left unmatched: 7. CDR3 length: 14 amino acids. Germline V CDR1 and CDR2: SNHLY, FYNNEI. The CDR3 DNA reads TGTGCCAGCAGTGGAGGGGGCGAGTGGGAGACCCAGTACTTC. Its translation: CASSGGGEWETQYF.

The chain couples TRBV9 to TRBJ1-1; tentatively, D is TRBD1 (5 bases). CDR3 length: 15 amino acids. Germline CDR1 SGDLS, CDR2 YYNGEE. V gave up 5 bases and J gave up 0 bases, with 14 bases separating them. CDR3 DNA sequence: TGTGCCAGCAGTCAGGGCCCAAGCATGAACACTGAAGCTTTCTTT. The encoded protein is CASSQGPSMNTEAFF.

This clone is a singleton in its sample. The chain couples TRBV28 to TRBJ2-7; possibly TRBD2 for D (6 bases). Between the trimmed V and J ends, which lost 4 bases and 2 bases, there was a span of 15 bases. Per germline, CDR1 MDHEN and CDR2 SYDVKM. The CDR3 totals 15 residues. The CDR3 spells CASSSALARTYEQYF. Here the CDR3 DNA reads TGTGCCAGCAGTTCAGCGCTAGCGAGGACCTACGAGCAGTACTTC.

The CDR3 reads CASSVNSAPSSGNTIYF. The DNA for the CDR3 is TGTGCCAGCAGCGTAAACTCGGCTCCTAGCTCTGGAAACACCATATATTTT. The chain recombines TRBV9 with TRBJ1-3; D remains ambiguous. The V end lost 1 base, the J end lost 0 bases, and 14 bases lay between the germline ends. Germline loops: CDR1 SGDLS, CDR2 YYNGEE. This CDR3 has 17 residues.

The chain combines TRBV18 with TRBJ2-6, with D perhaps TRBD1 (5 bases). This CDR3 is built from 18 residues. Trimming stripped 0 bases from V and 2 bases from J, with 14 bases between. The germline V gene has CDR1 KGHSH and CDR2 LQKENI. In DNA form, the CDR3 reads TGTGCCAGCTCACCACCTCAGGGCCTCAATCCTGGGGCCAACGTCCTGACTTTC. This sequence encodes CASSPPQGLNPGANVLTF.

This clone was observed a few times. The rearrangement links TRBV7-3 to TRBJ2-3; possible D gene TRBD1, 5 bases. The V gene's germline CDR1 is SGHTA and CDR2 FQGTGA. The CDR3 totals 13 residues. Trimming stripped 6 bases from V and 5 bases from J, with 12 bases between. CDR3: CASSSMQGDTQYF. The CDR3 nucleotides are TGTGCCAGCAGTTCTATGCAGGGAGATACGCAGTATTTT.

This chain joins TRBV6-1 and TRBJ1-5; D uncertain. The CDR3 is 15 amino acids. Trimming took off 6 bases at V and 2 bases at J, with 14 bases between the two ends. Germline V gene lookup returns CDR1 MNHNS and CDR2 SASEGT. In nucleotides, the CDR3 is TGTGCCAGCAGCGACCACGCCGCGGGCAATCAGCCCCAGCATTTT. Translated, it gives CASSDHAAGNQPQHF.

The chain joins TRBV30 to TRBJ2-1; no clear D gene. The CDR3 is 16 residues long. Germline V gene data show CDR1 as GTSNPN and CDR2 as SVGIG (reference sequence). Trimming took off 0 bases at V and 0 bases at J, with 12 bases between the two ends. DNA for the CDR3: TGTGCCTGGAGTGTACGCGGATCCCTCTCCTACAATGAGCAGTTCTTC. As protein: CAWSVRGSLSYNEQFF.

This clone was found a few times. CDR3 sequence: CASSLDGREPLHF. The DNA of the CDR3 is TGCGCCAGCAGCTTGGACGGCCGGGAGCCCCTCCACTTT. J is TRBJ1-6 and V is TRBV5-1, with no clear D. This CDR3 is 13 amino acids long. In germline, CDR1 is SGHRS, CDR2 YFSETQ. V shed 0 bases and J shed 13 bases, with 11 bases lying between them.

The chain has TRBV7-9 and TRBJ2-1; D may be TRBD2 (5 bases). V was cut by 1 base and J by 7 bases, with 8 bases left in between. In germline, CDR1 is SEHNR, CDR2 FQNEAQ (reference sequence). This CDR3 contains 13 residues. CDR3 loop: CASSLVTGNEQFF. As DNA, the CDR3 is TGTGCCAGCAGCTTAGTAACGGGGAATGAGCAGTTCTTC.

The CDR3 region is CAAQPGLAGMNEQFF. In nucleotides, the CDR3 is TGTGCCGCCCAACCGGGACTAGCGGGAATGAATGAGCAGTTCTTC. The chain combines TRBV10-3 with TRBJ2-1; 13 positions agree with TRBD2. Trimming cost V 11 bases and J 7 bases; bases outside gene matches: 11. From germline, CDR1 is ENHRY and CDR2 SYGVKD. The length of the CDR3 is 15 residues.

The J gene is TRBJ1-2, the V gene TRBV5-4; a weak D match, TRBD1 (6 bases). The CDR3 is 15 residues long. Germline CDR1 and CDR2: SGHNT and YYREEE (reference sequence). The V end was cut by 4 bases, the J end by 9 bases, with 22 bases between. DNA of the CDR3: TGTGCCAGCAGCCCCCCTACTAACAGGGTTAATAGCTACACCTTC. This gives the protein CASSPPTNRVNSYTF.

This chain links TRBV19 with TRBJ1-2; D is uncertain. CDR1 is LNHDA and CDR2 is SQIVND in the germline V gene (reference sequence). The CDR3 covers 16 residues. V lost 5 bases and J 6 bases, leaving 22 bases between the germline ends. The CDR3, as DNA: TGTGCCAGTAGTCATATCGGGGAACGATACATCCATGGCTACACCTTC. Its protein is CASSHIGERYIHGYTF.

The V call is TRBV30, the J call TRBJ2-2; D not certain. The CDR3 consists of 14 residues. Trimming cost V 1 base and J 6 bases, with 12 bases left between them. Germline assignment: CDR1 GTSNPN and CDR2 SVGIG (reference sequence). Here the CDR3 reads CAWSGEGVSGELFF. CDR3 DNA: TGTGCCTGGAGTGGCGAAGGAGTATCCGGGGAGCTGTTTTTT. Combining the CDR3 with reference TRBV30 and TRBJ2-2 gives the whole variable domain SQTIHQWPATLVQPVGSPLSLECTVEGTSNPNLYWYRQAAGRGLQLLFYSVGIGQISSEVPQNLSASRPQDRQFILSSKKLLLSDSGFYLCAWSGEGVSGELFFGEGSRLTVL.

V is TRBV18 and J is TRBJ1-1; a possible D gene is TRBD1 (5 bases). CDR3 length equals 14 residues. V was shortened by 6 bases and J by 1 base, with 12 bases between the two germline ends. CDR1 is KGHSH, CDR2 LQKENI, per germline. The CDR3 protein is CASSRGVRNTEAFF. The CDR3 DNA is TGTGCCAGCTCCCGGGGGGTTCGGAACACTGAAGCTTTCTTT.

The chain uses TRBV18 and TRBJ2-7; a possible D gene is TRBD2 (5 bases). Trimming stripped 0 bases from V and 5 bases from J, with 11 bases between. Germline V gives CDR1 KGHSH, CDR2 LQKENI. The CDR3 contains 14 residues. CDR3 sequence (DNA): TGTGCCAGCTCACCACCGGCCGGAGCGGACGAGCAGTACTTC. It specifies CASSPPAGADEQYF.